A single sample is the source of the 30 T cell receptor beta chains below, sequenced in a study of T cell responses to AZD1222 COVID-19 vaccine. Generated by immunoSEQ multiplex PCR, the TCRdb table keeps only in-frame clones and is missing some. The sample records 150,000 to 200,000 clones, 92% being singletons. The specimen was peripheral blood, collected 28 days after the second AZD1222 dose. The receptors were sampled from an adult who received the AZD1222 COVID-19 vaccine.

This clone has just a few counts. The chain uses TRBV7-9 and TRBJ2-7, with D perhaps matching TRBD1 (5 bases). This CDR3 is 15 amino acids long. Germline lookup yields CDR1 SEHNR and CDR2 FQNEAQ (reference sequence). V lost 2 bases and J 6 bases, leaving 17 bases between the germline ends. CDR3: CASSLTVAGASEQYF. DNA for the CDR3: TGTGCCAGCAGCTTAACGGTAGCTGGGGCCTCCGAGCAGTACTTC.

J is TRBJ1-6 and V is TRBV7-9, with D tentatively TRBD1 (5 bases). The CDR3 contains 18 residues. Trimming left V 1 base short and J 11 bases short, with 24 bases between. The germline gives CDR1 SEHNR, CDR2 FQNEAQ (reference sequence). In DNA form, the CDR3 reads TGTGCCAGCAGCTTAGGTACGACCGGGGCAGGACTTCCCGCACCCCTCCACTTT. Its protein is CASSLGTTGAGLPAPLHF.

V is TRBV18 and J is TRBJ2-1; 12 nucleotides match TRBD2. V shed 2 bases and J 3 bases; nucleotides not matched to a gene: 8. The CDR3 runs 18 residues. Germline CDR1 KGHSH, CDR2 LQKENI. CDR3 loop: CASSPELAGGLYYNEQFF. CDR3 sequence (DNA): TGTGCCAGCTCACCAGAACTAGCGGGGGGACTTTACTACAATGAGCAGTTCTTC.

The chain employs TRBV5-4 and TRBJ2-2, with a tentative D call TRBD2 (6 bases). The CDR3 spans 14 residues. The V gene lost 4 bases and the J gene lost 2 bases, with 9 bases spanning the gap. Per the germline V gene, CDR1 is SGHNT and CDR2 is YYREEE (reference sequence). DNA of the CDR3: TGTGCCAGCAGCGCGGGACTTAACACCGGGGAGCTGTTTTTT. This sequence encodes CASSAGLNTGELFF.

J is TRBJ2-3 and V is TRBV4-1; 7 positions agree with TRBD2. Germline CDR1 is MGHRA and CDR2 is YSYEKL. With 1 base clipped from V and 3 bases from J, the junction kept 4 bases outside the gene matches. This CDR3 is 15 amino acids long. The CDR3 loop reads CASSQGRGWTDTQYF. Written as DNA, the CDR3 is TGCGCCAGCAGCCAAGGGCGGGGGTGGACAGATACGCAGTATTTT.

This chain connects TRBV9 to TRBJ1-3; D is ambiguous. Germline CDR1 SGDLS, CDR2 YYNGEE. V lost 0 bases and J lost 4, with 14 bases in between. The CDR3 covers 16 residues. The CDR3 region has the DNA TGTGCCAGCAGCGTAGCGGGAGAGGCATTCGGAAACACCATATATTTT. Protein sequence: CASSVAGEAFGNTIYF.

Written as DNA, the CDR3 is TGTGCCATATCGGGACTAGCGGCACGACCGACCGGGGAGCTGTTTTTT. Amino acids: CAISGLAARPTGELFF. This sequence joins TRBV2 and TRBJ2-2, with TRBD2 matching 11 bases. The ends lost 10 bases at V and 5 bases at J; junction bases unmatched: 12. Germline CDR1 is SNHLY and CDR2 is FYNNEI. CDR3 length: 16 residues.

The gene calls are TRBV5-1 and TRBJ2-5; 13 nucleotides align to TRBD2. Germline-derived CDR1 and CDR2 are SGHRS and YFSETQ. J lost 4 bases, V lost 0 bases, and 6 bases had no gene match. The CDR3 is 17 residues long. The CDR3 here is CASSLGGLAGAGETQYF. The CDR3 coding sequence is TGCGCCAGCAGCTTGGGAGGACTAGCGGGGGCCGGAGAGACCCAGTACTTC.

The chain employs TRBV19 and TRBJ2-7, with 9 nucleotides matching TRBD1. The CDR3 covers 11 residues. Germline V gene lookup returns CDR1 LNHDA and CDR2 SQIVND (reference sequence). The V segment lost 6 bases and the J segment 7 bases; nucleotides outside the gene matches: 1. CDR3 in DNA: TGTGCCAGTAGGGGGACAGGGGAGCAGTACTTC. Residues: CASRGTGEQYF.

V and J are TRBV7-2 and TRBJ1-1; no clear D gene. CDR1 is SGHTA and CDR2 is FQGNSA in the germline V gene. The V and J ends lost 4 bases and 0 bases respectively, with 6 bases between them. The CDR3 extends over 13 amino acids. The DNA for the CDR3 is TGTGCCAGCAGCTCGACGATGAACACTGAAGCTTTCTTT. Its translation is CASSSTMNTEAFF. The full variable domain, rest sourced from reference TRBV7-2 and TRBJ1-1, is GAGVSQSPSNKVTEKGKDVELRCDPISGHTALYWYRQSLGQGLEFLIYFQGNSAPDKSGLPSDRFSAERTGGSVSTLTIQRTQQEDSAVYLCASSSTMNTEAFFGQGTRLTVV.

The chain recombines TRBV6-5 with TRBJ1-2; TRBD1 matches at 9 bases. Germline CDR1 and CDR2: MNHEY and SVGAGI. This CDR3 spans 12 amino acids. Germline trimming cut 7 bases from V and 7 bases from J; bases unmatched to any gene: 4. The CDR3 loop reads CASNTGGGGYTF. The CDR3 DNA reads as TGTGCCAGCAACACAGGGGGCGGTGGCTACACCTTC.

V and J are TRBV3-1 (or the pseudogene TRBV3-2) and TRBJ2-3, with unresolved D. Germline-derived CDR1 and CDR2 are LGHDT and YNNKEL (reference sequence). The CDR3 spans 12 residues. V lost 4 bases and J lost 0, with 2 bases in between. The CDR3 is CASSPSTDTQYF. CDR3 DNA: TGTGCCAGCAGCCCTAGCACAGATACGCAGTATTTT.

V gene TRBV19 combines with J gene TRBJ2-1, with D perhaps TRBD2 (6 bases). Between the trimmed V and J ends, which lost 0 bases and 7 bases, there was a span of 7 bases. The CDR3 contains 13 residues. Looked up from germline, CDR1 is LNHDA and CDR2 is SQIVND (reference sequence). The CDR3 spells CASSIDGGNEQFF. CDR3 DNA: TGTGCCAGTAGTATAGATGGAGGGAATGAGCAGTTCTTC. The full variable domain, rest sourced from reference TRBV19 and TRBJ2-1, is DGGITQSPKYLFRKEGQNVTLSCEQNLNHDAMYWYRQDPGQGLRLIYYSQIVNDFQKGDIAEGYSVSREKKESFPLTVTSAQKNPTAFYLCASSIDGGNEQFFGPGTRLTVL.

The J gene is TRBJ2-1, the V gene TRBV28; D is ambiguous. The V end lost 3 bases, the J end lost 1 base, and 10 bases lay between the germline ends. Germline V gene data show CDR1 as MDHEN and CDR2 as SYDVKM. The CDR3 length is 15 residues. For the CDR3, the DNA is TGTGCCAGCAGTTTTCAGCTTGGTTCCTACAATGAGCAGTTCTTC. It codes for CASSFQLGSYNEQFF.

The chain has TRBV12-3 or TRBV12-4 and TRBJ1-2; D might be TRBD1 (5 bases). The V gene lost 2 bases and the J gene lost 8 bases, with 12 bases spanning the gap. This CDR3 is 13 amino acids long. The CDR3 here is CASSLSVGEGYTF. The CDR3 region has the DNA TGTGCCAGCAGTTTAAGTGTAGGGGAAGGCTACACCTTC.

The chain is built from TRBV6-1 and TRBJ1-3; possibly TRBD1 for D (5 bases). The CDR3 has 11 residues. Looked up from germline, CDR1 is MNHNS and CDR2 is SASEGT. The V gene lost 5 bases and the J gene lost 10 bases, with 9 bases spanning the gap. CDR3 sequence (DNA): TGTGCCAGCAGTCCGCAGGGAACCATATATTTT. Its protein product is CASSPQGTIYF.

There are a few counts of this clone. The V gene is TRBV2, the J gene TRBJ1-2; D gene uncertain. CDR1 is SNHLY, CDR2 FYNNEI, per germline. Between the trimmed V and J ends, which lost 6 bases and 0 bases, there was a span of 14 bases. The CDR3 extends over 15 amino acids. In DNA form, the CDR3 reads TGTGCCAGCAGGCGAGACGGCCAAGCTAACTATGGCTACACCTTC. Encoded protein: CASRRDGQANYGYTF.

The rearrangement links TRBV6-2 or TRBV6-3 to TRBJ1-4, with TRBD1 matching 8 bases. Losses at the gene ends were 6 bases for V and 13 bases for J; bases not matched to a gene: 7. Germline values: CDR1 MNHEY, CDR2 SVGEGT. The CDR3 extends over 12 amino acids. The CDR3 nucleotides are TGTGCCAGCAGCCTCGACAGGGGAGGACTGTTTTTT. Its translation: CASSLDRGGLFF.

The chain combines TRBV4-1 with TRBJ1-2; no clear D gene. V dropped 0 bases and J dropped 8 bases, with 13 bases sitting between them. This CDR3 has 14 residues. Germline V lookup: CDR1 MGHRA, CDR2 YSYEKL. CDR3 loop: CASSQELGSVGYTF. The CDR3 coding sequence is TGCGCCAGCAGCCAAGAATTGGGCTCGGTGGGCTACACCTTC.

This sequence joins TRBV7-6 and TRBJ1-1; maybe TRBD1 (5 bases). V was clipped by 5 bases and J by 5 bases, with 18 bases between them. CDR1 and CDR2 (germline): SGHVS, FNYEAQ. The CDR3 has 15 amino acids. The CDR3 sequence: CASSPDVGARTEAFF. CDR3 DNA sequence: TGTGCCAGCAGCCCGGACGTAGGGGCGCGTACTGAAGCTTTCTTT.

For the CDR3, the DNA is TGTGCCATCTCCCGGACAGGGAAAAACACTGAAGCTTTCTTT. Protein product: CAISRTGKNTEAFF. V gene TRBV10-3 combines with J gene TRBJ1-1, with 8 bases matching TRBD1. The J segment lost 2 bases and the V segment lost 8 bases, leaving 7 bases of the junction unmatched. CDR3 size: 14 residues. Germline V gene lookup returns CDR1 ENHRY and CDR2 SYGVKD.

This chain uses TRBV5-1 with TRBJ1-4; no clear D. V was cut by 2 bases and J by 5 bases, with 16 bases left in between. The germline gives CDR1 SGHRS, CDR2 YFSETQ. The length of the CDR3 is 16 residues. In nucleotides, the CDR3 is TGCGCCAGCAGCTTAGGTCCAAGAAGCGGGAATGAAAAACTGTTTTTT. Amino acids: CASSLGPRSGNEKLFF.

V and J are TRBV7-9 and TRBJ1-2; no definite D call. Germline V CDR1 and CDR2: SEHNR, FQNEAQ (reference sequence). CDR3 length: 13 residues. V lost 6 bases, J lost 2 bases, and 10 bases lay in between. CDR3 region: CASSLTFNYGYTF. The CDR3 DNA sequence: TGTGCCAGCAGTCTAACCTTCAACTATGGCTACACCTTC.

A single count supports this clone. The V and J genes are TRBV27 and TRBJ2-1, with 11 bases lining up with TRBD2. Germline CDR1 and CDR2: MNHEY and SMNVEV (reference sequence). CDR3 length: 15 amino acids. V dropped 3 bases and J dropped 6; count of bases not matched to a gene: 4. The CDR3 here is CASSFSGGALNEQFF. In DNA form, the CDR3 reads TGTGCCAGCAGTTTTAGCGGGGGGGCCCTCAATGAGCAGTTCTTC.

The chain has TRBV4-1 and TRBJ2-7; 8 bases align to TRBD1. Germline trimming cut 4 bases from V and 3 bases from J; bases unmatched to any gene: 2. Germline V gene data show CDR1 as MGHRA and CDR2 as YSYEKL. CDR3 size: 13 residues. CDR3 in amino acids: CASSPGQDYEQYF. Written as DNA, the CDR3 is TGCGCCAGCAGCCCGGGACAGGACTACGAGCAGTACTTC.

The V and J genes are TRBV19 and TRBJ2-2, with TRBD2 as a possible D gene (5 bases). The CDR3 length is 15 residues. V was trimmed by 2 bases and J by 4 bases, leaving 11 bases between them. The germline V gene encodes CDR1 LNHDA and CDR2 SQIVND (reference sequence). CDR3 DNA: TGTGCCAGTAGTATATTCCGGAGGCCCACCGGGGAGCTGTTTTTT. Its protein is CASSIFRRPTGELFF.

The chain combines TRBV5-1 with TRBJ1-1; weak D call: TRBD1 (6 bases). V shed 1 base and J shed 6 bases, with 10 bases lying between them. The CDR3 totals 13 residues. Germline-derived CDR1 and CDR2 are SGHRS and YFSETQ. The CDR3 coding sequence is TGCGCCAGCAGCTTGACAGGGTACGCTGAAGCTTTCTTT. Translated: CASSLTGYAEAFF.

The J gene is TRBJ2-7, the V gene TRBV27, with TRBD2 matching over 15 bases. V was clipped by 6 bases and J by 4 bases; unmatched bases: 7. Germline CDR1 is MNHEY and CDR2 is SMNVEV (reference sequence). The CDR3 runs to 16 residues. CDR3 region: CASSLGLAGGNYEQYF. Written as DNA, the CDR3 is TGTGCCAGCAGCTTGGGACTAGCGGGGGGCAATTACGAGCAGTACTTC.

This chain uses TRBV10-3 with TRBJ1-6; TRBD1 agrees at 8 bases. Trimming removed 9 bases from V and 13 bases from J; junction bases left unmatched: 11. CDR1 and CDR2 from the germline V gene are ENHRY and SYGVKD. The CDR3 consists of 13 residues. The CDR3 protein is CAIRTGTLGPLHF. CDR3 DNA sequence: TGTGCCATTCGGACAGGGACCTTAGGTCCCCTCCACTTT.

This clone was counted once. This rearrangement joins TRBV7-6 to TRBJ2-2; D unresolved. The CDR3 covers 14 residues. Germline V gene sequence: CDR1 SGHVS, CDR2 FNYEAQ. V was cut by 5 bases and J by 3 bases, with 10 bases left in between. CDR3 amino acids: CASSPAGYTGELFF. CDR3 nucleotide sequence: TGTGCCAGCAGCCCCGCCGGATACACCGGGGAGCTGTTTTTT.